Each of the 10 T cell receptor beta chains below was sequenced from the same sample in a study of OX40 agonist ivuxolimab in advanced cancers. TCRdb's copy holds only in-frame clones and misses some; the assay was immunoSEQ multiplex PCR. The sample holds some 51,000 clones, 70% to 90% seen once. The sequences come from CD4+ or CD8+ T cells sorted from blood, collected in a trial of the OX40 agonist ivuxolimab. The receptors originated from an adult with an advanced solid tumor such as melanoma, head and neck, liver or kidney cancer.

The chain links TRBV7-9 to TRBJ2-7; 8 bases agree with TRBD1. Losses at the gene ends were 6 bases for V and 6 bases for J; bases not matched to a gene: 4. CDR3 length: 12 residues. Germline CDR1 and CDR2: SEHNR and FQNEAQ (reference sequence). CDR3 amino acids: CASSFTGGEQYF. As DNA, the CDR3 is TGTGCCAGCAGTTTCACAGGGGGCGAGCAGTACTTC. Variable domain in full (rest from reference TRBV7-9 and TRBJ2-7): DTGVSQNPRHKITKRGQNVTFRCDPISEHNRLYWYRQTLGQGPEFLTYFQNEAQLEKSRLLSDRFSAERPKGSFSTLEIQRTEQGDSAMYLCASSFTGGEQYFGPGTRLTVT.

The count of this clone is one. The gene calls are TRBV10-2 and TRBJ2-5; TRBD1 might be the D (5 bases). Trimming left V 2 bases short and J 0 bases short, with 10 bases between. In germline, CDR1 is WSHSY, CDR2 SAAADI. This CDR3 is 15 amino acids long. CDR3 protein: CASSEGAVYQETQYF. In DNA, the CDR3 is TGCGCCAGCAGTGAGGGGGCGGTGTACCAAGAGACCCAGTACTTC.

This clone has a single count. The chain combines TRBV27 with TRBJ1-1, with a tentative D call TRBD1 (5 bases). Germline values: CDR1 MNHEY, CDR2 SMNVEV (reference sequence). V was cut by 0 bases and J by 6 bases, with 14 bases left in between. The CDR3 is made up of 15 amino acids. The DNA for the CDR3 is TGTGCCAGCAGTTTATCAGCCCAGGGTACCCCTGAAGCTTTCTTT. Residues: CASSLSAQGTPEAFF.

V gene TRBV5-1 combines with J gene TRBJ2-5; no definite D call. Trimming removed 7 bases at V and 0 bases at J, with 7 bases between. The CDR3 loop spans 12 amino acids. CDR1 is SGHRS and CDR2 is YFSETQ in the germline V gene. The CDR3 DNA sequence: TGCGCCAGCCAGGATGACCAAGAGACCCAGTACTTC. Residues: CASQDDQETQYF.

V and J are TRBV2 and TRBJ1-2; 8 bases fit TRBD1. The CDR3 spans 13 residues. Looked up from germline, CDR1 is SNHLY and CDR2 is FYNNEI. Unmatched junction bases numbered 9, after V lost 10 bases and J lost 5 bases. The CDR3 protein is CAIPDRGEYGYTF. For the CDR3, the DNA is TGTGCCATCCCCGACAGGGGAGAATATGGCTACACCTTC.

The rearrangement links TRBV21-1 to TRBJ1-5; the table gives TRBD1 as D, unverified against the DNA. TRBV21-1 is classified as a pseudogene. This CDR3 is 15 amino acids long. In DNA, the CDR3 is TGTGCCAGCAGCAAAGGGGGCAGGGGATTTCAGCCCCAGCATTTT. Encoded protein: CASSKGGRGFQPQHF.

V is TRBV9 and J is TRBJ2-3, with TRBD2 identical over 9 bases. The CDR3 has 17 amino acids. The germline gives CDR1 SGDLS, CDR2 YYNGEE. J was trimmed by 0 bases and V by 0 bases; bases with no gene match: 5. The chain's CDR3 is CASSVASGGRSTDTQYF. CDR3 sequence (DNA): TGTGCCAGCAGCGTAGCCAGCGGGGGGCGTAGCACAGATACGCAGTATTTT.

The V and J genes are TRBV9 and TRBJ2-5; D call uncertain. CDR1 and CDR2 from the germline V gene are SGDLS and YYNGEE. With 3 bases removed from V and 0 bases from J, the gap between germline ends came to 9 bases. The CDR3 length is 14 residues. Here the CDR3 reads CASSERYNQETQYF. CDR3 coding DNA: TGTGCCAGCAGCGAAAGATATAACCAAGAGACCCAGTACTTC.

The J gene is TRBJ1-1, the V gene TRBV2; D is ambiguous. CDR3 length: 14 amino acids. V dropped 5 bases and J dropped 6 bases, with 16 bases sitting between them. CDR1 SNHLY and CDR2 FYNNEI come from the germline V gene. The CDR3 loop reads CASSPTEVAPEAFF. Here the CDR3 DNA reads TGTGCCAGCAGTCCAACGGAGGTAGCCCCTGAAGCTTTCTTT.

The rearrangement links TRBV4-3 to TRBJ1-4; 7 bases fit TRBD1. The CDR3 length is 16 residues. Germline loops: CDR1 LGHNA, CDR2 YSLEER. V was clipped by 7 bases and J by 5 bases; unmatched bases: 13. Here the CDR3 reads CASTPDSGTVNEKLFF. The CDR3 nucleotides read TGCGCCAGCACCCCTGACTCAGGGACAGTGAATGAAAAACTGTTTTTT.